This TCR beta chain was recorded in a study of blood T cells in healthy people across ages. It was with a sample-barcoded 5' primer and a J-beta primer mix that a second PCR of roughly 7 to 12 cycles was run. The authors tagged each cDNA molecule using a template-switch adaptor with 12 random nucleotides. TCRdb redid the calling of the 5' RACE reads with MiXCR, one entry per CDR3 protein. The table includes 850,000 to 1,300,000 distinct CDR3 sequences, roughly 45% detected once. This clonotype has more than one count but fewer than ten. Its matching antigen is unknown. This CDR3 spans 13 amino acids. Germline loops: CDR1 SGHAT, CDR2 FQNNGV. V was clipped by 1 base and J by 7 bases, with 8 bases between them. Study results and limitations: In older individuals, TCR beta diversity per million T cells was lower, falling roughly linearly with age.

The chain couples TRBV11-2 to TRBJ1-5, with a weak D call TRBD1 (6 bases). The receptor's source is a woman in her sixties or seventies in good health. Source material: blood. CDR3 sequence (DNA): TGTGCCAGCAGCTTAGGGACAGACCAGCCCCAGCATTTT. Translation: CASSLGTDQPQHF.